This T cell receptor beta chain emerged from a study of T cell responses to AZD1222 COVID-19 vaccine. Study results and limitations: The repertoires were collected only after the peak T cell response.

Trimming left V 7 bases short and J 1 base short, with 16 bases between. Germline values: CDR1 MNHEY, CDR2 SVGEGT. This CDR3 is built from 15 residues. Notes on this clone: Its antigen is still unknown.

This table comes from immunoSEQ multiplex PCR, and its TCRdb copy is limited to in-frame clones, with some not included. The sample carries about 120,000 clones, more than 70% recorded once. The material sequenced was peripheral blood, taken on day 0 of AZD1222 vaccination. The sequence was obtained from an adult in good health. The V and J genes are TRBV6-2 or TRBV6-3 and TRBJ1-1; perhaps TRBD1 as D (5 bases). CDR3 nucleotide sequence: TGTGCCAGCACCCCGGGAGGGGCGACGAACACTGAAGCTTTCTTT. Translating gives CASTPGGATNTEAFF.